What follows describes a single T cell receptor (beta chain). The Seattle site enrolled patients during active infection and followed them longitudinally. CDR1 and CDR2 from the germline V gene are SGHVS and FNYEAQ. The CDR3 runs to 11 residues. The V segment lost 8 bases and the J segment 4 bases; nucleotides outside the gene matches: 2. This entry is derived from a study of blood T cell repertoires in COVID-19. In the study overall: The cDNA or gDNA used as material had been derived from T cells, B-cell-depleted T cells, or PBMCs.

Authors' data handling: Reference gene primer amplification in the assay estimated nucleated cell counts. The table came from immunoSEQ multiplex PCR; TCRdb's copy has only in-frame clones and leaves some out. V and J calls and clone size come straight from that table; D and trimming were deduced from the DNA. The sample has 150,000 to 200,000 clones, approximately 87% seen once. Sequencing was carried out using peripheral blood. The receptor comes from a woman between 65 and 79 years old with COVID-19, enrolled during active disease. V gene TRBV7-6 combines with J gene TRBJ2-7; 7 bases are shared with TRBD2. This CDR3 reads CASSREYEQYF. CDR3 in DNA: TGTGCCAGCTCGCGGGAGTACGAGCAGTACTTC.